This is a list of T cell receptor beta chains from one sample in a study of OX40 agonist ivuxolimab in advanced cancers. Data came from immunoSEQ multiplex PCR; TCRdb stores just in-frame clones and leaves some out. Of about 50,000 clones listed, around 90% are singletons. The sample consisted of CD4+ or CD8+ T cells sorted from blood, taken in a trial of the OX40 agonist ivuxolimab. These receptor sequences come from an adult with an advanced solid tumor such as melanoma, head and neck, liver or kidney cancer. CDR3s include the opening cysteine and the closing phenylalanine or tryptophan. D genes are given only for firm matches. Rows give clone size only sometimes, using once, few, many, or a class for an expanded clone.

size,V,D,J,CDR3,DNA
NA,TRBV19,TRBD1,TRBJ2-1,CASSRLGTGVYNEQFF,TGTGCCAGTAGTAGATTAGGGACAGGGGTATACAATGAGCAGTTCTTC
NA,TRBV7-9,NA,TRBJ2-2,CASSPEVGGELFF,TGTGCCAGCAGCCCGGAGGTGGGGGGGGAGCTGTTTTTT
NA,TRBV19,NA,TRBJ1-1,CASSPGVNTEAFF,TGTGCCAGTAGCCCCGGGGTGAACACTGAAGCTTTCTTT
few,TRBV5-1,TRBD1,TRBJ2-3,CASSFRDRERDTQYF,TGCGCCAGCAGCTTCCGGGACAGGGAGAGAGATACGCAGTATTTT
few,TRBV2,NA,TRBJ1-5,CASRVLNQPQHF,TGTGCCAGCAGGGTCCTCAATCAGCCCCAGCATTTT
NA,TRBV11-2,NA,TRBJ1-2,CASSLDPSYGYTF,TGTGCCAGCAGCTTAGATCCGAGCTATGGCTACACCTTC
NA,TRBV6-1,TRBD1,TRBJ1-2,CASSERDRVIPNYGYTF,TGTGCCAGCAGTGAAAGGGACAGGGTAATCCCTAACTATGGCTACACCTTC
once,TRBV7-2,NA,TRBJ1-5,CASSLAAADNQPQHF,TGTGCCAGCAGCTTAGCTGCTGCCGATAATCAGCCCCAGCATTTT
NA,TRBV7-8,NA,TRBJ2-2,CASSLDLRQANTGELFF,TGTGCCAGCAGCTTAGACCTGCGACAAGCGAACACCGGGGAGCTGTTTTTT
NA,TRBV28,NA,TRBJ2-2,CASDGQNTGELFF,TGTGCTTCAGACGGGCAGAACACCGGGGAGCTGTTTTTT
NA,TRBV10-3,TRBD2,TRBJ2-1,CAISEQLAGENEQFF,TGTGCCATCAGTGAGCAACTAGCGGGGGAAAATGAGCAGTTCTTC
NA,TRBV28,NA,TRBJ2-2,CASSFRVIGELFF,TGTGCCAGCAGTTTTCGGGTAATCGGGGAGCTGTTTTTT
NA,TRBV28,TRBD1,TRBJ2-2,CASSFRDRGTGELFF,TGTGCCAGCAGTTTCAGGGACAGGGGGACCGGGGAGCTGTTTTTT
NA,TRBV7-9,NA,TRBJ2-2,CASSLALPQGELFF,TGTGCCAGCAGCTTAGCCCTCCCGCAGGGGGAGCTGTTTTTT
NA,TRBV19,NA,TRBJ1-1,CASSTTGFNTEAFF,TGTGCCAGTAGTACCACAGGGTTCAACACTGAAGCTTTCTTT
NA,TRBV6-5,NA,TRBJ1-2,CASSYSITGHHYGYTF,TGTGCCAGCAGTTACTCGATCACGGGGCATCACTATGGCTACACCTTC
NA,TRBV4-2,TRBD1,TRBJ1-5,CASSQGRTGNNQPQHF,TGTGCCAGCAGCCAAGGGCGGACAGGGAACAATCAGCCCCAGCATTTT
NA,TRBV28,NA,TRBJ2-5,CASSLDRTQYF,TGTGCCAGCAGTTTAGATCGGACCCAGTACTTC
NA,TRBV9,TRBD2,TRBJ2-7,CASSPGGDGYEQYF,TGTGCCAGCAGCCCCGGGGGGGACGGGTACGAGCAGTACTTC
NA,TRBV6-1,NA,TRBJ1-1,CASTRITEVSEAFF,TGTGCCAGCACCCGGATTACAGAAGTATCTGAAGCTTTCTTT
NA,TRBV6-8,NA,TRBJ1-6,CASSYRLRTSGSYNSPLHF,TGTGCCAGCAGTTACCGTCTCAGGACGTCCGGCTCCTATAATTCACCCCTCCACTTT
NA,TRBV27,NA,TRBJ1-5,CASSQGTGSNQPQHF,TGTGCCAGCAGTCAAGGGACTGGAAGCAATCAGCCCCAGCATTTT
NA,TRBV7-9,NA,TRBJ2-5,CASSQTTAETQYF,TGTGCCAGCAGCCAAACAACGGCAGAGACCCAGTACTTC
few,TRBV10-1,NA,TRBJ1-6,CASSESHSAPLHF,TGCGCCAGCAGTGAGAGTCACTCCGCACCCCTCCACTTT
NA,TRBV13,TRBD1,TRBJ1-1,CASSLEDRATEAFF,TGTGCCAGCAGCTTAGAGGACAGGGCCACTGAAGCTTTCTTT
NA,TRBV7-9,TRBD1,TRBJ2-7,CASSRTGDPYEQYF,TGTGCCAGCAGCCGAACAGGGGACCCCTACGAGCAGTACTTC
NA,TRBV9,TRBD2,TRBJ2-1,CASSVQAGAYNEQFF,TGTGCCAGCAGCGTTCAAGCGGGGGCTTACAATGAGCAGTTCTTC
NA,TRBV5-1,TRBD2,TRBJ2-5,CASSRTSGGSQETQYF,TGCGCCAGCAGCCGGACTAGCGGGGGGTCCCAAGAGACCCAGTACTTC
NA,TRBV27,NA,TRBJ2-7,CASRPAGQSYEQYF,TGTGCCAGCAGGCCGGCAGGCCAGAGTTACGAGCAGTACTTC
NA,TRBV7-2,TRBD2,TRBJ2-1,CASSSVGGDYNEQFF,TGTGCCAGCAGCTCCGTCGGGGGGGACTACAATGAGCAGTTCTTC
NA,TRBV7-9,NA,TRBJ1-5,CASSSSQNSNQPQHF,TGTGCCAGCAGCAGTAGTCAAAATAGCAATCAGCCCCAGCATTTT
NA,TRBV7-2,NA,TRBJ2-1,CASSLGEASYNEQFF,TGTGCCAGCAGCTTAGGCGAGGCCTCCTACAATGAGCAGTTCTTC
NA,TRBV27,NA,TRBJ1-1,CASSLRAGRNTEAFF,TGTGCCAGCAGTTTAAGGGCCGGCCGGAACACTGAAGCTTTCTTT
NA,TRBV18,NA,TRBJ2-5,CASSPDEKRREETQYF,TGTGCCAGCTCACCAGATGAGAAGAGGCGGGAAGAGACCCAGTACTTC
NA,TRBV5-6,TRBD2,TRBJ2-1,CASSFGLAGRFYNEQFF,TGTGCCAGCAGCTTCGGACTAGCGGGGAGATTCTACAATGAGCAGTTCTTC
NA,TRBV2,TRBD2,TRBJ2-5,CASRGTSGVQETQYF,TGTGCCAGCAGAGGGACTAGCGGGGTTCAAGAGACCCAGTACTTC
NA,TRBV5-8,NA,TRBJ2-3,CASSLDSPRTDTQYF,TGTGCCAGCAGCCTAGATTCCCCTCGCACAGATACGCAGTATTTT
NA,TRBV4-1,NA,TRBJ1-2,CASSQVGAAYYGYTF,TGCGCCAGCAGCCAAGTGGGCGCGGCGTACTATGGCTACACCTTC
NA,TRBV27,NA,TRBJ2-3,CASSLSLLRALGVNTQYF,TGTGCCAGCAGTTTATCGTTGCTCAGGGCCCTGGGGGTAAATACGCAGTATTTT